This T cell receptor (beta chain) is drawn from a study of low-dose radiotherapy and immunotherapy resistance in tumors. For the study at large: Doses of 0.5 Gy per fraction every 2 weeks, totaling 6.5 Gy, went to Cohort 1. Cyclophosphamide was given intravenously at 200 mg/m2 every two weeks, and each dose came one day before radiation and immunotherapy.

Covering alpha and beta chains, TRAV- and TRBV-specific primers were used for the first-strand cDNA. Amplification of TCRs used a constant-region primer and V-primer adapter for roughly 20 PCR cycles. TCRdb reprocessed the reads with MiXCR, giving one entry per CDR3 protein. The sample lists around 80,000 distinct CDR3 sequences, under 20% occurring once. Trimming shortened V by 5 bases and J by 4 bases, and 18 bases separated the two germline ends. There are 15 residues in the CDR3. CDR1 LNHDA and CDR2 SQIVND come from the germline V gene (reference sequence). Time point denoted: after trial treatment. Regarding treatment: LDRT plus nivolumab, ipilimumab, low-dose cyclophosphamide and aspirin (RACIN trial).

The source material was PBMCs, sampled after low-dose radiotherapy plus immunotherapy. The receptor was derived from a male donor with prostate cancer. The V gene is TRBV19, the J gene TRBJ2-7, with D maybe TRBD1 (6 bases). The CDR3, as DNA: TGTGCCAGTAGTTTGGACAGCGATAGAGGTTACGAGCAGTACTTC. It translates to CASSLDSDRGYEQYF.